The T cell receptor (beta chain) under discussion was sequenced for a study of CD8+ T cells in alopecia areata. Investigators isolated RNA and reverse transcribed it into cDNA to act as the sequencing template. Method: immunoSEQ multiplex PCR; TCRdb's copy keeps in-frame clones and lacks some. Counted here are about 130,000 clones, 45% to 50% occurring once; the ten biggest clones make up 15% to 20%. The length of the CDR3 is 13 residues. Trimming removed 10 bases from V and 7 bases from J, with 16 bases in between. CDR1 and CDR2 (germline): ENHRY, SYGVKD. At least ten counts were recorded for this clone.

The sample in question was CD8+ T cells sorted from blood, obtained at week 0. The gene calls are TRBV10-3 and TRBJ2-2, with a tentative D call TRBD1 (6 bases). The clonotype was recovered from a human donor with alopecia areata. The CDR3 protein is CATWTERSGELFF. CDR3 nucleotides: TGTGCCACCTGGACAGAGAGGAGCGGGGAGCTGTTTTTT.